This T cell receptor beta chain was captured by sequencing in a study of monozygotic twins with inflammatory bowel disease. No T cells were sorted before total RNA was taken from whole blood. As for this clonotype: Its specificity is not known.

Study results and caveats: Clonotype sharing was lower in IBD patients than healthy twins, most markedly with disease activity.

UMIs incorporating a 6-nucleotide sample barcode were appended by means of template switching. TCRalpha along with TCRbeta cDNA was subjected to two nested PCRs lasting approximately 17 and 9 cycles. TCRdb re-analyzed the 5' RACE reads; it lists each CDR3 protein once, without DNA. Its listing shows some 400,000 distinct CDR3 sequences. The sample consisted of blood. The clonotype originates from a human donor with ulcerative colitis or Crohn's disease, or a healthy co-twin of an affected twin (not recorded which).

CDR3 amino acids: CASGRETGTSGSDEQFF. The chain joins TRBV12-5 to TRBJ2-1; there is no DNA to check the TCRdb D call of TRBD2. This CDR3 comprises 17 residues. Germline V gene data show CDR1 as LGHNT and CDR2 as FRNRAP.